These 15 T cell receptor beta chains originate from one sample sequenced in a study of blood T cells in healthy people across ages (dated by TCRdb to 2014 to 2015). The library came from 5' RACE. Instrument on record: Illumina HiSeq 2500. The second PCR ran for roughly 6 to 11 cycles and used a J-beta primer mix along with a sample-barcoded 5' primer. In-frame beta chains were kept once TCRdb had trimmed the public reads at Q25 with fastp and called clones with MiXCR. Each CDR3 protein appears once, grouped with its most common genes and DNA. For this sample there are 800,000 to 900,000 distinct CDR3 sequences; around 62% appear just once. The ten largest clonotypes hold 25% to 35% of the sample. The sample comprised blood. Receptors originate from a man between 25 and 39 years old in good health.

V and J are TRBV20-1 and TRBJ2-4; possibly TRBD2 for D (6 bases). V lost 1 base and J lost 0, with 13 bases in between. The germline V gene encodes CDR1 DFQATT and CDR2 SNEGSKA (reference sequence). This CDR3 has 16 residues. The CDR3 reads CSARGLALLAKNIQYF. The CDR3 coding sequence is TGCAGTGCTAGAGGGCTAGCGTTGCTAGCCAAAAACATTCAGTACTTC.

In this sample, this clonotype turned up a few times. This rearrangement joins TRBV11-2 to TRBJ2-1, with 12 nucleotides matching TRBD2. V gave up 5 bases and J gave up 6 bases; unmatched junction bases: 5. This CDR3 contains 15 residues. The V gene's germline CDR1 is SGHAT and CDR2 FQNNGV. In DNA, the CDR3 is TGTGCCAGCAGCCGTCCGGGACTAGCGGGCAATGAGCAGTTCTTC. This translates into CASSRPGLAGNEQFF. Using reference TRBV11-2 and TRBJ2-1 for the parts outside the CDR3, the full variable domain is EAGVAQSPRYKIIEKRQSVAFWCNPISGHATLYWYQQILGQGPKLLIQFQNNGVVDDSQLPKDRFSAERLKGVDSTLKIQPAKLEDSAVYLCASSRPGLAGNEQFFGPGTRLTVL.

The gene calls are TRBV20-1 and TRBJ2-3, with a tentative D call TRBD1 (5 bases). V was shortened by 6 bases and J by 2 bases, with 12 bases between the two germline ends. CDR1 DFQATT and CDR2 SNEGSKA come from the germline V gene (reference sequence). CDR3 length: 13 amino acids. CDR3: CSAWGSLTDTQYF. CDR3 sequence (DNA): TGCAGTGCGTGGGGCAGTCTCACAGATACGCAGTATTTT.

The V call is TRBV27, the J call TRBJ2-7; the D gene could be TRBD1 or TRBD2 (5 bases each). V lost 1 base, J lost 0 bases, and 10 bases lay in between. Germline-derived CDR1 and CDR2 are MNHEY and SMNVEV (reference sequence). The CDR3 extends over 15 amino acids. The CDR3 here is CASSLLAGSSYEQYF. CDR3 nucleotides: TGTGCCAGCAGTTTATTGGCAGGGAGCTCCTACGAGCAGTACTTC.

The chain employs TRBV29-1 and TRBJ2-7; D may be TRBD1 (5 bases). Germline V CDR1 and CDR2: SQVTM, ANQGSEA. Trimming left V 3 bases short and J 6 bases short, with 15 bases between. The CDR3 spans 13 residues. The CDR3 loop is CSVDGQGNSEQYF. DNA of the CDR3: TGCAGCGTTGATGGGCAGGGCAATAGCGAGCAGTACTTC.

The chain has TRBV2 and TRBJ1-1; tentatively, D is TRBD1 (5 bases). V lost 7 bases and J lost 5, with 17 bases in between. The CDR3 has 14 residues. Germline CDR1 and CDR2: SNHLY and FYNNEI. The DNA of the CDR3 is TGTGCCAGCATACCGGGGGGTGGAGTTACTGAAGCTTTCTTT. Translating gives CASIPGGGVTEAFF.

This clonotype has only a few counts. Here the CDR3 reads CSASWTGEEDTQYF. The CDR3 coding sequence is TGCAGTGCTAGCTGGACGGGAGAGGAAGATACGCAGTATTTT. J is TRBJ2-3 and V is TRBV20-1, with D perhaps matching TRBD2 (6 bases). The V end lost 3 bases, the J end lost 5 bases, and 15 bases lay between the germline ends. Germline values: CDR1 DFQATT, CDR2 SNEGSKA (reference sequence). The CDR3 loop spans 14 amino acids.

This chain's CDR3 is CASSSGTSGAYF. Here the CDR3 DNA reads TGTGCCAGCAGTTCCGGGACTAGCGGGGCGTACTTC. This rearrangement joins TRBV12-3 or TRBV12-4 to TRBJ2-5, with 13 bases that match TRBD2. CDR3 length equals 12 residues. The V gene end was trimmed by 4 bases and the J gene end by 13 bases; junction bases not matched to a gene: 3.

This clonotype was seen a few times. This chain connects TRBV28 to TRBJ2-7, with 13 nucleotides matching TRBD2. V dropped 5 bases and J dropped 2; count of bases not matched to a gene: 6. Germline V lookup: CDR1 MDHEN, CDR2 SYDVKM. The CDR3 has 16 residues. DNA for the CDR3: TGTGCCAGCAGTCCACCGACTAGCGGGGGGACCTACGAGCAGTACTTC. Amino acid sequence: CASSPPTSGGTYEQYF.

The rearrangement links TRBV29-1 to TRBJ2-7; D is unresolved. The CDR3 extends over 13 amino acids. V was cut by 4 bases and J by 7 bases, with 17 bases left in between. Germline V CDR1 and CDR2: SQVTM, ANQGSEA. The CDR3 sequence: CSVGTEIYNEQYF. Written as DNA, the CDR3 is TGCAGCGTTGGGACGGAGATCTACAATGAGCAGTACTTC.

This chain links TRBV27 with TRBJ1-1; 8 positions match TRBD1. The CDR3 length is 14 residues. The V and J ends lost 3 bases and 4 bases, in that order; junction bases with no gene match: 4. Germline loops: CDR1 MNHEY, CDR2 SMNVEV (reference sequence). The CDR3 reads CASSFVTGVTEAFF. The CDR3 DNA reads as TGTGCCAGCAGTTTTGTGACAGGGGTCACTGAAGCTTTCTTT.

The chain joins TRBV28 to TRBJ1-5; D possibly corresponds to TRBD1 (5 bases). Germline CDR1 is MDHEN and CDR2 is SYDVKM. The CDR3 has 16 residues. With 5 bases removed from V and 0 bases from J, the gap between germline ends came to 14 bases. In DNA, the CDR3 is TGTGCCAGCAGTGCCGAGAGGGACTATAGCAATCAGCCCCAGCATTTT. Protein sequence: CASSAERDYSNQPQHF.

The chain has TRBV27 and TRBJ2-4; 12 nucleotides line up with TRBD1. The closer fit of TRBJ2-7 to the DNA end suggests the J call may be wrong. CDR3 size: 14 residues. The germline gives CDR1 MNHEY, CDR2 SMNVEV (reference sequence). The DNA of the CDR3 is TGTGCCAGCAGGGGACAGGGGGCATCCTACGAGCAGTACTTC. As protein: CASRGQGASYEQYF.

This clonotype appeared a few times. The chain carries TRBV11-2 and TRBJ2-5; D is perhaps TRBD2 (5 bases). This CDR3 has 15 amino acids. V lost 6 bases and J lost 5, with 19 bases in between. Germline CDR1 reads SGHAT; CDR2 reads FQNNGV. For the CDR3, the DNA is TGTGCCAGCAGTCCGGGGTCGGGCAGTCACGAGACCCAGTACTTC. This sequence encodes CASSPGSGSHETQYF.

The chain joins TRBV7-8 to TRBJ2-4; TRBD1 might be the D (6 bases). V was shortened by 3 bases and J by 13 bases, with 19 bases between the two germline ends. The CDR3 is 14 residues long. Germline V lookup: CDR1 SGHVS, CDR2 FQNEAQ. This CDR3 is CASSLFLRGGEQYF. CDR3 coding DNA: TGTGCCAGCAGCTTGTTTCTCAGGGGTGGTGAGCAGTACTTC.